This T cell receptor beta chain was captured in a study of shared clonotypes between healthy human individuals. A roughly 200 ng quantity of DNA, tens of thousands of T cell genomes, went into the sorted-subset replicate PCRs. The protocol was immunoSEQ multiplex PCR, while the TCRdb copy is restricted to in-frame clones and leaves out a portion. The sample has approximately 700,000 clones, less than 80% seen once; the top ten hold roughly 2%. The CDR3 runs to 15 residues. The germline V gene has CDR1 MDHEN and CDR2 SYDVKM. The V gene end was trimmed by 11 bases and the J gene end by 4 bases; junction bases not matched to a gene: 12.

Sequenced input: memory CD4+ T cells sorted from blood. Subset reported: CD45RA-negative fraction. This chain uses TRBV28 with TRBJ2-2, with 8 positions matching TRBD2. The TCR was taken from a woman aged 25 to 39 in good health. The CDR3 DNA follows: TGTGCCGGCCGAGCGGGAGCCCGTGGCACCGGGGAGCTGTTTTTT. The encoded protein is CAGRAGARGTGELFF.